This passage covers 18 T cell receptor beta chains from one sample sequenced in a study of multiple sclerosis patients with progressive multifocal leukoencephalopathy. The time point is: 5 to 6 months of natalizumab therapy. Here immunoSEQ multiplex PCR was the method, and the copy in TCRdb shows in-frame clones only, minus some. The sample contains about 30,000 clones, around nine tenths of which appear only once. This specimen consisted of PBMCs, obtained from a patient treated with natalizumab. All receptors come from a human donor with multiple sclerosis.

V usage is TRBV28 and J usage is TRBJ1-2, with D uncertain. The CDR3 is 10 residues long. Trimming removed 5 bases from V and 6 bases from J, with 4 bases in between. CDR1 is MDHEN, CDR2 SYDVKM, per germline. In nucleotides, the CDR3 is TGTGCCAGCAGTGGTAATGGCTACACCTTC. This encodes CASSGNGYTF.

The rearrangement joins TRBV7-9 to TRBJ2-1; D call uncertain. The CDR3 consists of 12 residues. Looked up from germline, CDR1 is SEHNR and CDR2 is FQNEAQ (reference sequence). Trimming left V 0 bases short and J 6 bases short, with 3 bases between. In DNA form, the CDR3 reads TGTGCCAGCAGCTTAGCGAGCAATGAGCAGTTCTTC. As protein: CASSLASNEQFF.

The V call is TRBV9, the J call TRBJ1-3; no reliable D call. Looked up from germline, CDR1 is SGDLS and CDR2 is YYNGEE. The CDR3 covers 15 residues. The V and J ends lost 3 bases and 2 bases respectively, with 12 bases between them. CDR3 residues: CASSAPGSTGNTIYF. CDR3 nucleotide sequence: TGTGCCAGCAGCGCACCGGGATCCACTGGAAACACCATATATTTT.

The chain combines TRBV19 with TRBJ2-1, with D unresolved. The CDR3 is made up of 14 amino acids. Per germline, CDR1 LNHDA and CDR2 SQIVND (reference sequence). The ends were cut back, 5 bases at V and 4 bases at J, with 12 bases in the middle. This CDR3 is CASSVRVQYNEQFF. In nucleotides, the CDR3 is TGTGCCAGTAGTGTCCGGGTGCAATACAATGAGCAGTTCTTC. Drawing the rest from reference TRBV19 and TRBJ2-1, the complete variable domain is DGGITQSPKYLFRKEGQNVTLSCEQNLNHDAMYWYRQDPGQGLRLIYYSQIVNDFQKGDIAEGYSVSREKKESFPLTVTSAQKNPTAFYLCASSVRVQYNEQFFGPGTRLTVL.

The V call is TRBV27, the J call TRBJ2-3, with TRBD1 identical over 10 bases. This CDR3 comprises 15 residues. V lost 7 bases to trimming and J lost 4 bases; unmatched junction nucleotides: 8. CDR1 MNHEY and CDR2 SMNVEV come from the germline V gene (reference sequence). Here the CDR3 DNA reads TGTGCCAGCAACCTCGGGACAGGGGTCTCAGATACGCAGTATTTT. Protein sequence: CASNLGTGVSDTQYF.

This chain connects TRBV5-6 to TRBJ2-7, with 8 bases that match TRBD2. The CDR3 totals 15 residues. V trimming: 0 bases; J trimming: 2 bases; junction bases outside the gene matches: 4. Germline CDR1 SGHDT, CDR2 YYEEEE. CDR3 protein: CASSLAGAGAYEQYF. CDR3 DNA: TGTGCCAGCAGCTTGGCTGGAGCGGGAGCCTACGAGCAGTACTTC.

Here the CDR3 reads CASSFLPGTAFISYEQYF. CDR3 in DNA: TGTGCCAGCAGCTTTCTCCCCGGGACAGCCTTTATTTCCTACGAGCAGTACTTC. The V and J genes are TRBV5-5 and TRBJ2-7; TRBD1 agrees at 7 bases. Per germline, CDR1 SGHKS and CDR2 YYEKEE (reference sequence). After removal of 2 bases from V and 1 base from J, the junction contained 15 bases not matched to a gene. The CDR3 has 18 amino acids.

The genes are TRBV18 and TRBJ1-5, with TRBD1 matching 7 bases. Per germline, CDR1 KGHSH and CDR2 LQKENI. J was trimmed by 3 bases and V by 3 bases; bases with no gene match: 2. The CDR3 length is 14 residues. CDR3 residues: CASSPTGANQPQHF. The CDR3 coding sequence is TGTGCCAGCTCACCCACAGGGGCCAATCAGCCCCAGCATTTT. The full variable domain, its missing parts supplied by reference TRBV18 and TRBJ1-5, is NAGVMQNPRHLVRRRGQEARLRCSPMKGHSHVYWYRQLPEEGLKFMVYLQKENIIDESGMPKERFSAEFPKEGPSILRIQQVVRGDSAAYFCASSPTGANQPQHFGDGTRLSIL.

The chain couples TRBV5-1 to TRBJ2-1, with TRBD1 as a possible D gene (5 bases). The V end lost 0 bases, the J end lost 1 base, and 14 bases lay between the germline ends. The V gene's germline CDR1 is SGHRS and CDR2 YFSETQ. The CDR3 is 17 amino acids. The CDR3 spells CASSLGGLRASYNEQFF. The CDR3, as DNA: TGCGCCAGCAGCTTGGGGGGCCTCCGAGCATCCTACAATGAGCAGTTCTTC.

This clone was seen a few times. This chain connects TRBV5-1 to TRBJ2-3; 7 bases align to TRBD2. The ends lost 4 bases at V and 6 bases at J; junction bases unmatched: 5. The CDR3 contains 13 residues. CDR1 and CDR2 from the germline V gene are SGHRS and YFSETQ. CDR3 residues: CASSMGGTDTQYF. The CDR3 DNA is TGCGCCAGCAGCATGGGGGGGACGGATACGCAGTATTTT.

The genes are TRBV10-3 and TRBJ1-6; D gene ambiguous. This CDR3 spans 15 amino acids. The V and J ends lost 6 bases and 7 bases respectively, with 16 bases between them. Germline values: CDR1 ENHRY, CDR2 SYGVKD. CDR3 DNA: TGTGCCATCAGGAACGACGGGTCACTAAATTCACCCCTCCACTTT. It encodes CAIRNDGSLNSPLHF.

This clone was recorded only once. The rearrangement links TRBV2 to TRBJ2-7; 9 bases align to TRBD2. Germline V gene lookup returns CDR1 SNHLY and CDR2 FYNNEI. Trimming removed 8 bases from V and 7 bases from J; junction bases left unmatched: 9. CDR3 length: 13 amino acids. The CDR3 loop reads CASGSGSAGEQYF. In DNA form, the CDR3 reads TGTGCCAGCGGTAGCGGGAGCGCGGGTGAGCAGTACTTC.

The CDR3 protein is CASSQAATEAFF. CDR3 bases: TGCGCCAGCAGCCAGGCCGCTACTGAAGCTTTCTTT. The chain joins TRBV4-1 to TRBJ1-1; D remains unclear. The germline CDR1 and CDR2 sequences are MGHRA and YSYEKL. V lost 3 bases, J lost 5 bases, and 7 bases lay in between. This CDR3 contains 12 residues.

This chain connects TRBV2 to TRBJ2-7; D call uncertain. The CDR3 spans 11 residues. V lost 3 bases, J lost 1 base, and 1 base lay in between. Germline V gives CDR1 SNHLY, CDR2 FYNNEI. CDR3 amino acids: CASSDSYEQYF. DNA of the CDR3: TGTGCCAGCAGTGATTCCTACGAGCAGTACTTC.

Details on this clone: The junction does not match germline at one end; this may be a read error. The V and J genes are TRBV7-9 and TRBJ2-7; 11 nucleotides align to TRBD1. The CDR3 length is 15 residues. Germline V gene sequence: CDR1 SEHNR, CDR2 FQNEAQ (reference sequence). The CDR3, as DNA: TGTGCCAGCAGCTTAGGGACAGGGGGCTCCAACGAGCAGTACTTC. It codes for CASSLGTGGSNEQYF.

The chain combines TRBV28 with TRBJ2-3; 9 bases line up with TRBD1. The CDR3 covers 19 residues. Looked up from germline, CDR1 is MDHEN and CDR2 is SYDVKM. Trimming cost V 6 bases and J 0 bases; bases outside gene matches: 16. CDR3 in amino acids: CASSRPGQGRSGSTDTQYF. The CDR3 bases are TGTGCCAGCAGCCGGCCGGGACAGGGACGATCAGGGAGCACAGATACGCAGTATTTT.

This clone was counted once. The rearrangement links TRBV7-9 to TRBJ2-5; D might be TRBD2 (6 bases). The J call could be wrong; TRBJ2-7 is a better fit for the DNA end. The CDR3 is 15 amino acids. The germline gives CDR1 SEHNR, CDR2 FQNEAQ (reference sequence). The CDR3 DNA follows: TGTGCCAGCAGCCTCGGACTATCCTCTCCTTACGAGCAGTACTTC. Protein product: CASSLGLSSPYEQYF.

V usage is TRBV7-2 and J usage is TRBJ2-7; 11 nucleotides agree with TRBD1. This CDR3 has 19 residues. The junction had 11 bases not matched to a gene; V was cut back by 1 base and J by 0 bases. Germline lookup yields CDR1 SGHTA and CDR2 FQGNSA. Here the CDR3 DNA reads TGTGCCAGCAGCTTAGAGGGACAGGGGGTTTTCCCCCTCTCCTACGAGCAGTACTTC. It codes for CASSLEGQGVFPLSYEQYF.